Listed here is a single T cell receptor (beta chain). What antigen it recognizes has not been identified. Base qualities are not at hand, and no much larger clone is one base apart. The TCR beta locus was amplified and sequenced using the immunoSEQ assay, from which bulk TCR Vbeta CDR3 data were obtained. Per the authors' processing: CDR3s were excluded if they were non-productive, were shorter than 7 amino acids, or did not start with C or end with F/W. Analysis was limited to specimens with at least 1000 reads, and clonotypes were defined at the amino acid level. To compute clonality, Pielou's evenness was subtracted from 1. To equalize library sizes, abundance-weighted random subsampling with replacement was performed 100 times so that 95% confidence intervals could be reported. The Morisita overlap index was used to quantify repertoire overlap, and the top 40 clones in each specimen were examined for overlap with the irAE. The source is immuneACCESS, and TCRdb retained only in-frame sequences with V and J called. Part of the clones is not carried over; for the studies checked, unresolved V genes explain less than half of this, and the remainder is unexplained. V and J calls and clone size come straight from that table; D and trimming were deduced from the DNA. The sample yields about 8,600 clones; roughly 94% were counted once. Of the sample, around 2.3% falls within the top ten clones.

The data were obtained in a study of T cells in tumors and immune-related adverse events (dated by TCRdb to the early 2020s). CDR1 and CDR2 are read off the germline V gene as LGHNT and FRNRAP. V and J are trimmed by 1 base and 1 base, and the gene matches miss 0 bases of the junction. Reading from cysteine to phenylalanine, the CDR3 counts 15 amino acids. Just CDR3 DNA is preserved here, 45 bases in frame from base 1. The sample's treatment or condition label is to be understood as: nivolumab (PD-1 blockade) given before sampling. The DNeasy Blood and Tissue Kit was used to extract DNA from the formalin-fixed paraffin-embedded specimens.

The material was lymph node tissue, obtained from a patient treated with anti-PD-1 therapy. Rearrangement joined TRBV12-5 to TRBJ1-1, with 10 junctional bases fitting TRBD1. This TCR derives from a female donor with metastatic renal cell carcinoma. The CDR3 region reads CASGLGQGANTEAFF. The DNA sequence is as follows: TGTGCTAGTGGTTTGGGACAGGGGGCGAACACTGAAGCTTTCTTT.